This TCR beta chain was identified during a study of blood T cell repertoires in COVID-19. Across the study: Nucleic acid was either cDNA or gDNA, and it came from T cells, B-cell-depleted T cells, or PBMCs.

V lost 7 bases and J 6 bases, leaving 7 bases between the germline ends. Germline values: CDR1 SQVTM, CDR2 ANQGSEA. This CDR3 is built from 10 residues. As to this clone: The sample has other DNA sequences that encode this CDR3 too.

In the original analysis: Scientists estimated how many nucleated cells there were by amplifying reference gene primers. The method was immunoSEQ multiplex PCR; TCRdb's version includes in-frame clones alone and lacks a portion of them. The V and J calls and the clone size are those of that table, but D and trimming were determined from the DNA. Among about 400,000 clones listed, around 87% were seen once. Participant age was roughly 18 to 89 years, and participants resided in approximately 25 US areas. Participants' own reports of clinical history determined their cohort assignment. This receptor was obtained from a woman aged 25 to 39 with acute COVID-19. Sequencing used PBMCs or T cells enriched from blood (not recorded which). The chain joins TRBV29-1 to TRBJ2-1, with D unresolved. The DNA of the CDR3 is TGCAGCGCCCAAATCAATGAGCAGTTCTTC. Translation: CSAQINEQFF.